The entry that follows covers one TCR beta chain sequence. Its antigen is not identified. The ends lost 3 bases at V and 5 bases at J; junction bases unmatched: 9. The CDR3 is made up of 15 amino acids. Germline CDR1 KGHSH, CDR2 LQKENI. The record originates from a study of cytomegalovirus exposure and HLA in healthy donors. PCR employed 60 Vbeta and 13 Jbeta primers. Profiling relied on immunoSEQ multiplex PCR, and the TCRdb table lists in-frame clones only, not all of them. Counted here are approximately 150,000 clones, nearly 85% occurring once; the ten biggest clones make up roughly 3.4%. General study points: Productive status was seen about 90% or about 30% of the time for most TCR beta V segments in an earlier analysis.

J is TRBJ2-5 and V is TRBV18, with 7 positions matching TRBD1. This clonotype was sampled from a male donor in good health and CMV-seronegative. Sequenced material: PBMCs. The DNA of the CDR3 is TGTGCCAGCTCACCCGTGACAGGGTCAGGCGAGACCCAGTACTTC. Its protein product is CASSPVTGSGETQYF.